This T cell receptor (beta chain) was identified during a study of T cell responses to AZD1222 COVID-19 vaccine. Whole-study findings and limits: Just a handful of AZD1222 recipients tested seropositive at baseline.

This clone was observed a few times. What it recognizes is unknown. Germline V gives CDR1 KGHSH, CDR2 LQKENI. The CDR3 is 14 residues long. V lost 4 bases and J lost 7, with 16 bases in between. Clones were read by immunoSEQ multiplex PCR, and TCRdb kept only the in-frame ones, dropping some. The sample contains 65,000 to 80,000 clones, around 92% of which appear only once. This sequence joins TRBV18 and TRBJ1-2; D is unresolved. The clonotype comes from an adult in good health. The sample here was peripheral blood, taken on day 0 of MenACWY control vaccination. CDR3 in DNA: TGTGCCAGCTCACTCGAGGCGGAGTGGGGTGGCTACACCTTC. Protein sequence: CASSLEAEWGGYTF.